These 30 T cell receptor beta chains came from one sample sequenced in a study of T cell responses to AZD1222 COVID-19 vaccine. TCRdb's copy holds only in-frame clones and misses some; the assay was immunoSEQ multiplex PCR. Here the sample spans 150,000 or so clones, over 80% being singletons. Sequences were derived from peripheral blood, sampled 28 days after the second AZD1222 dose. These receptors were obtained from an adult who received the AZD1222 COVID-19 vaccine.

This clone was found once. The rearrangement links TRBV12-3 or TRBV12-4 to TRBJ2-1; D uncertain. The V end lost 0 bases, the J end lost 4 bases, and 1 base lay between the germline ends. This CDR3 has 12 residues. The CDR3 region has the DNA TGTGCCAGCAGTTTAGCATACAATGAGCAGTTCTTC. Protein: CASSLAYNEQFF.

The chain combines TRBV7-2 with TRBJ1-2, with 10 nucleotides matching TRBD1. Germline V gene sequence: CDR1 SGHTA, CDR2 FQGNSA. This CDR3 spans 14 amino acids. V gave up 5 bases and J gave up 3 bases; unmatched junction bases: 3. The chain's CDR3 is CASSPGQGDYGYTF. DNA of the CDR3: TGTGCCAGCAGCCCAGGACAGGGGGACTATGGCTACACCTTC.

The rearrangement links TRBV25-1 to TRBJ1-6; a weak D match, TRBD1 (6 bases). V was trimmed by 6 bases and J by 16 bases, leaving 16 bases between them. This CDR3 region has 12 residues. The germline V gene encodes CDR1 MGHDK and CDR2 SYGVNS. The DNA for the CDR3 is TGTGCCAGCAGGGGGGCTTTCGAGGGTCTCCACTTT. Translation gives CASRGAFEGLHF. The variable domain in full, completed from reference TRBV25-1 and TRBJ1-6, reads EADIYQTPRYLVIGTGKKITLECSQTMGHDKMYWYQQDPGMELHLIHYSYGVNSTEKGDLSSESTVSRIRTEHFPLTLESARPSHTSQYLCASRGAFEGLHFGNGTRLTVT.

This clone was picked up one time. This chain links TRBV7-9 with TRBJ1-4; 8 nucleotides agree with TRBD1. CDR1 is SEHNR and CDR2 is FQNEAQ in the germline V gene (reference sequence). V lost 2 bases and J lost 8; bases outside the gene matches: 4. CDR3 length: 14 amino acids. This chain's CDR3 is CASSLQGAQEKLFF. CDR3 bases: TGTGCCAGCAGCTTACAGGGGGCTCAAGAAAAACTGTTTTTT.

J is TRBJ1-1 and V is TRBV18, with D possibly TRBD1 on 5 matching bases. The length of the CDR3 is 13 residues. Trimming shortened V by 6 bases and J by 9 bases, and 17 bases separated the two germline ends. From germline, CDR1 is KGHSH and CDR2 LQKENI. The CDR3 region is CASSVGTGEKAFF. In nucleotides, the CDR3 is TGTGCCAGCTCGGTCGGGACGGGTGAGAAAGCTTTCTTT. The full variable domain, its missing parts supplied by reference TRBV18 and TRBJ1-1, is NAGVMQNPRHLVRRRGQEARLRCSPMKGHSHVYWYRQLPEEGLKFMVYLQKENIIDESGMPKERFSAEFPKEGPSILRIQQVVRGDSAAYFCASSVGTGEKAFFGQGTRLTVV.

V gene TRBV4-2 combines with J gene TRBJ2-1, with 15 bases fitting TRBD2. This CDR3 has 16 residues. The germline CDR1 and CDR2 sequences are LGHNA and YNFKEQ. V shed 0 bases and J 11 bases; nucleotides not matched to a gene: 5. The CDR3 DNA reads TGTGCCAGCAGCCAAGATAGCGGGACTAGCGGGGGGAAGCAGTTCTTC. This encodes CASSQDSGTSGGKQFF.

J is TRBJ1-6 and V is TRBV7-2; D gene uncertain. Germline loops: CDR1 SGHTA, CDR2 FQGNSA. Trimming removed 5 bases at V and 7 bases at J, with 15 bases between. CDR3 size: 15 residues. This CDR3 is CASSLIGPPNSPLHF. The CDR3 nucleotides read TGTGCCAGCAGCCTTATAGGACCGCCCAATTCACCCCTCCACTTT.

The chain combines TRBV18 with TRBJ2-1; 8 bases map to TRBD2. The length of the CDR3 is 21 residues. The V gene end was trimmed by 1 base and the J gene end by 0 bases; junction bases not matched to a gene: 17. Germline-derived CDR1 and CDR2 are KGHSH and LQKENI. The CDR3: CASSPRGRLAGPQSSYNEQFF. The CDR3 DNA reads TGTGCCAGCTCACCACGGGGGAGGCTAGCGGGTCCACAGAGCTCCTACAATGAGCAGTTCTTC.

The chain joins TRBV9 to TRBJ2-1, with 8 bases identical to TRBD2. The V segment lost 4 bases and the J segment 4 bases; nucleotides outside the gene matches: 10. CDR3 size: 16 residues. CDR1 and CDR2 from the germline V gene are SGDLS and YYNGEE. This chain's CDR3 is CASSPSSSGSYNEQFF. The CDR3 region has the DNA TGTGCCAGCAGCCCATCCTCTAGCGGGTCTTACAATGAGCAGTTCTTC. Looking up the rest from reference TRBV9 and TRBJ2-1 gives the full variable domain: DSGVTQTPKHLITATGQRVTLRCSPRSGDLSVYWYQQSLDQGLQFLIQYYNGEERAKGNILERFSAQQFPDLHSELNLSSLELGDSALYFCASSPSSSGSYNEQFFGPGTRLTVL.

V usage is TRBV7-6 and J usage is TRBJ1-2; TRBD1 matches 8 bases. The V gene end was trimmed by 1 base and the J gene end by 6 bases; junction bases not matched to a gene: 7. The length of the CDR3 is 15 residues. CDR1 is SGHVS, CDR2 FNYEAQ, per germline. The CDR3 DNA is TGTGCCAGCAGCTTAGGAGGGCAGGGGGCGAATGGCTACACCTTC. As protein: CASSLGGQGANGYTF.

The chain couples TRBV12-5 to TRBJ2-1; a possible D gene is TRBD1 (6 bases). The CDR3 sequence is 14 residues long. The V gene's germline CDR1 is LGHNT and CDR2 FRNRAP. V was pared by 2 bases and J by 3 bases, with 8 bases between. The CDR3 is CASGLLGGYNEQFF. The CDR3 nucleotides are TGTGCTAGTGGTTTGTTAGGGGGCTACAATGAGCAGTTCTTC.

This clone showed up just a few times. This chain connects TRBV20-1 to TRBJ2-3, with a tentative D call TRBD1 (6 bases). This CDR3 contains 14 residues. Germline CDR1 is DFQATT and CDR2 is SNEGSKA (reference sequence). Trimming removed 3 bases from V and 0 bases from J, with 10 bases in between. The CDR3 bases are TGCAGTGCTAGTCTAGGGGGAAGCACAGATACGCAGTATTTT. This translates into CSASLGGSTDTQYF.

The chain carries TRBV3-1 (or the pseudogene TRBV3-2) and TRBJ2-7; no definite D call. This CDR3 is 12 amino acids long. V lost 0 bases and J 5 bases, leaving 5 bases between the germline ends. From germline, CDR1 is LGHDT and CDR2 YNNKEL (reference sequence). The CDR3 region is CASSQDRDEQYF. Written as DNA, the CDR3 is TGTGCCAGCAGCCAAGATAGGGACGAGCAGTACTTC.

CDR3 amino acids: CATSKVGNQPQHF. The CDR3 coding sequence is TGTGCCACCAGCAAAGTTGGCAATCAGCCCCAGCATTTT. This sequence joins TRBV15 and TRBJ1-5, with unresolved D. The CDR3 runs to 13 residues. Germline CDR1 reads LNHNV; CDR2 reads YYDKDF (reference sequence). V lost 4 bases and J lost 2, with 6 bases in between.

The V call is TRBV2, the J call TRBJ1-2; no reliable D call. The V end lost 3 bases, the J end lost 5 bases, and 13 bases lay between the germline ends. The CDR3 totals 14 residues. Germline CDR1 SNHLY, CDR2 FYNNEI. The CDR3: CASSDSWQSYGYTF. Here the CDR3 DNA reads TGTGCCAGCAGTGATTCATGGCAGAGTTATGGCTACACCTTC.

The gene calls are TRBV19 and TRBJ1-1, with D possibly matching TRBD1 (5 bases). This CDR3 has 15 residues. Germline V gives CDR1 LNHDA, CDR2 SQIVND (reference sequence). Trimming removed 5 bases at V and 4 bases at J, with 17 bases between. The CDR3 DNA reads as TGTGCCAGTAGTGGCAGGGCCGCGGTGAGCACTGAAGCTTTCTTT. Protein: CASSGRAAVSTEAFF.

The V call is TRBV9, the J call TRBJ2-1, with TRBD2 as a possible D gene (6 bases). The V and J ends lost 3 bases and 3 bases respectively, with 10 bases between them. The CDR3 is 14 residues long. In germline, CDR1 is SGDLS, CDR2 YYNGEE. DNA for the CDR3: TGTGCCAGCAGCGGCGGACTACTCTACAATGAGCAGTTCTTC. Translating gives CASSGGLLYNEQFF. Looking up the rest from reference TRBV9 and TRBJ2-1 gives the full variable domain: DSGVTQTPKHLITATGQRVTLRCSPRSGDLSVYWYQQSLDQGLQFLIQYYNGEERAKGNILERFSAQQFPDLHSELNLSSLELGDSALYFCASSGGLLYNEQFFGPGTRLTVL.

The J gene is TRBJ1-1, the V gene TRBV3-1 (or the pseudogene TRBV3-2); no reliable D call. Deletions cut 5 bases from V and 1 base from J, with 8 bases between. CDR3 size: 13 residues. Germline V gene sequence: CDR1 LGHDT, CDR2 YNNKEL (reference sequence). This chain's CDR3 is CASSNRRNTEAFF. The CDR3, as DNA: TGTGCCAGCAGCAATCGACGGAACACTGAAGCTTTCTTT.

The chain's CDR3 is CASSDWTGSFSMYGYTF. CDR3 DNA: TGTGCCAGTAGTGATTGGACAGGGTCGTTCTCGATGTATGGCTACACCTTC. The V gene is TRBV19, the J gene TRBJ1-2; 8 positions match TRBD1. V shed 5 bases, J shed 5 bases, and the junction held 16 bases outside the gene matches. CDR1 is LNHDA, CDR2 SQIVND, per germline (reference sequence). The CDR3 covers 17 residues.

This clone was detected once. The chain is built from TRBV2 and TRBJ1-2; no firm D call. There are 15 residues in the CDR3. With 7 bases removed from V and 4 bases from J, the gap between germline ends came to 19 bases. CDR1 SNHLY and CDR2 FYNNEI come from the germline V gene. DNA for the CDR3: TGTGCCAGCACCGAAGGCAGGCGCCAAGGCTATGGCTACACCTTC. As protein: CASTEGRRQGYGYTF.

In regard to this clone: Other nucleotide sequences in the sample specify the same CDR3. The chain couples TRBV7-2 to TRBJ2-7; D remains unclear. Germline CDR1 reads SGHTA; CDR2 reads FQGNSA. V lost 2 bases and J lost 0, with 2 bases in between. The CDR3 covers 12 residues. In nucleotides, the CDR3 is TGTGCCAGCAGCTTAACCTCCTACGAGCAGTACTTC. As protein: CASSLTSYEQYF.

The V and J genes are TRBV6-2 or TRBV6-3 and TRBJ2-7, with D unresolved. This CDR3 has 13 residues. Trimming pared 5 bases from V and 0 bases from J, leaving 8 bases between. Germline CDR1 MNHEY, CDR2 SVGEGT. The CDR3 loop reads CASSRGASYEQYF. Here the CDR3 DNA reads TGTGCCAGCAGTAGAGGAGCCTCCTACGAGCAGTACTTC.

Worth noting for this clone: At the DNA level, this CDR3 is encoded by other sequences in the same sample as well. This rearrangement joins TRBV30 to TRBJ2-1; D is undetermined. CDR3 length equals 12 residues. Trimming left V 1 base short and J 1 base short, with 2 bases between. Per germline, CDR1 GTSNPN and CDR2 SVGIG (reference sequence). The chain's CDR3 is CAWSGSYNEQFF. The CDR3 DNA reads as TGTGCCTGGAGTGGATCCTACAATGAGCAGTTCTTC. The full variable domain, completed using reference TRBV30 and TRBJ2-1, is SQTIHQWPATLVQPVGSPLSLECTVEGTSNPNLYWYRQAAGRGLQLLFYSVGIGQISSEVPQNLSASRPQDRQFILSSKKLLLSDSGFYLCAWSGSYNEQFFGPGTRLTVL.

This chain links TRBV9 with TRBJ2-3; the D is unclear. Germline V CDR1 and CDR2: SGDLS, YYNGEE. The V and J ends lost 3 bases and 7 bases respectively, with 9 bases between them. This CDR3 has 12 residues. DNA for the CDR3: TGTGCCAGCAGCGGGCCGGCGAATACGCAGTATTTT. Encoded protein: CASSGPANTQYF.

This chain links TRBV3-1 (or the pseudogene TRBV3-2) with TRBJ2-1; unclear D gene. CDR3 length equals 17 residues. The germline V gene encodes CDR1 LGHDT and CDR2 YNNKEL (reference sequence). V gave up 0 bases and J gave up 5 bases, with 17 bases separating them. CDR3 loop: CASSQDQGSKEHNEQFF. Here the CDR3 DNA reads TGTGCCAGCAGCCAAGATCAAGGGTCAAAAGAACACAATGAGCAGTTCTTC.

The chain joins TRBV11-2 to TRBJ2-5; 15 bases map to TRBD2. The CDR3 contains 18 residues. Per the germline V gene, CDR1 is SGHAT and CDR2 is FQNNGV. Germline trimming cut 5 bases from V and 5 bases from J; bases unmatched to any gene: 12. The CDR3 nucleotides are TGTGCCAGCAGCCTTGGGACTAGCGGGGGGCCTCTCTTGGAGACCCAGTACTTC. Its protein product is CASSLGTSGGPLLETQYF.

The chain employs TRBV4-1 and TRBJ2-5; D possibly corresponds to TRBD1 (6 bases). Germline CDR1 reads MGHRA; CDR2 reads YSYEKL. V lost 2 bases to trimming and J lost 5 bases, with 12 bases between them. The CDR3 is 14 amino acids. DNA for the CDR3: TGCGCCAGCAGCCAATCTACAGGGTTGGAGACCCAGTACTTC. This codes for CASSQSTGLETQYF.

This clone was seen just once. The rearrangement joins TRBV5-6 to TRBJ1-4; D call uncertain. The CDR3 covers 15 residues. Trimming removed 0 bases from V and 0 bases from J, with 6 bases in between. CDR1 is SGHDT, CDR2 YYEEEE, per germline. CDR3 region: CASSLAGTTNEKLFF. CDR3 in DNA: TGTGCCAGCAGCTTGGCAGGTACAACTAATGAAAAACTGTTTTTT. The whole variable domain, remainder taken from reference TRBV5-6 and TRBJ1-4, is DAGVTQSPTHLIKTRGQQVTLRCSPKSGHDTVSWYQQALGQGPQFIFQYYEEEERQRGNFPDRFSGHQFPNYSSELNVNALLLGDSALYLCASSLAGTTNEKLFFGSGTQLSVL.

A note on this clone: A read error may account for a junction end that differs from germline. This chain joins TRBV7-6 and TRBJ1-6; weak D call: TRBD1 (6 bases). Per germline, CDR1 SGHVS and CDR2 FNYEAQ. This CDR3 is built from 15 residues. The CDR3 DNA is TGTGCCAGCAGCTTAGCGGGGGGGCTAGATTCCCCCCTCCACTTT. Translated, it gives CASSLAGGLDSPLHF.

The CDR3 DNA is TGTGCCAGCAGTCCAGAGGGTCGGGAGACCCAGTACTTC. This translates into CASSPEGRETQYF. V gene TRBV5-4 combines with J gene TRBJ2-5; TRBD2 might be the D (5 bases). Germline V CDR1 and CDR2: SGHNT, YYREEE (reference sequence). CDR3 length: 13 residues. V was clipped by 5 bases and J by 5 bases, with 13 bases between them.